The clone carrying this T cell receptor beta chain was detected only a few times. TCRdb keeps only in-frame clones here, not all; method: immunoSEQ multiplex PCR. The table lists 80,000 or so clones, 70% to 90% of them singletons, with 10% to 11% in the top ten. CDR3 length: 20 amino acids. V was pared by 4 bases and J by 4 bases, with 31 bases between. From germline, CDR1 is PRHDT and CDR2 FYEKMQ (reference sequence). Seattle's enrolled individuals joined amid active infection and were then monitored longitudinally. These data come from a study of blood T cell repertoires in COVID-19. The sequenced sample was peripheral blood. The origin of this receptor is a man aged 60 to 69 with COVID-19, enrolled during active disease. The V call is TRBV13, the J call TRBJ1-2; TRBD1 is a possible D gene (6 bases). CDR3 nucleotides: TGTGCCAGCAGCTCGCTGACGGGGGGGCGAGTAAGTCGGTCCATCTATGGCTACACCTTC. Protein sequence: CASSSLTGGRVSRSIYGYTF.